This T cell receptor (beta chain) is drawn from a study of blood T cell repertoires in COVID-19. Across the whole study: Sites in the United States, Italy and Spain provided acute and convalescent COVID-19 samples.

This CDR3 is 17 amino acids long. V was trimmed by 5 bases and J by 6 bases, leaving 24 bases between them. Germline CDR1 MNHEY, CDR2 SMNVEV (reference sequence). The method was immunoSEQ multiplex PCR; TCRdb's version includes in-frame clones alone and lacks a portion of them. The sample lists roughly 290,000 clones; around four fifths were seen once. Sample: peripheral blood. The sequence was collected from a woman aged 50 to 65 with active or convalescent COVID-19. The V and J genes are TRBV27 and TRBJ2-3; D perhaps matches TRBD2 (6 bases). The CDR3 coding sequence is TGTGCCAGCAGTACCTATGTCCGGGCGGGGTACTTGGATACGCAGTATTTT. It translates to CASSTYVRAGYLDTQYF.